This paragraph covers one T cell receptor (beta chain) sequence. This clonotype was seen only a few times. This clone's antigen is unknown. Base quality data are lacking; no much larger clone is found one base away. The sample originates from a study of T cell repertoires in cytomegalovirus infection (dated by TCRdb to the late 2010s). About the study as a whole: Peptide stimulations targeted recently identified HLA-C-restricted CMV epitopes, whose presentation resists viral immunomodulation, together with well-studied HLA-B-restricted epitopes. The HLA type of each donor mattered for the analysis, because public TCR beta signatures pointed to carriage of CMV infection along with the matching HLA type.

Spanning cysteine to phenylalanine, the CDR3 consists of 15 amino acids. Here the CDR3 DNA is all that survives: 45 bases in frame from base 1. Trimming removed 3 bases from V and 9 bases from J; the gene matches leave 8 bases unexplained. Sequences SGHAT (CDR1) and FQNNGV (CDR2) are obtained from the germline V gene. The instrument given in TCRdb is Illumina HiSeq 1500. In-frame beta chains were kept once TCRdb had trimmed the public reads at Q25 with fastp and called clones with MiXCR. CDR3 protein duplicates are merged, each entry listing the most common genes and DNA. This sample gives 200,000 to 250,000 distinct CDR3 sequences in total; 38% of them show up just once. The ten largest clones take up 59% of the sample. The treatment or condition tag for this specimen amounts to: in vitro stimulation with specific CMV peptide epitopes to enrich CMV-specific T cells. Overall study results and their limits: Cumulative frequency of public TCR beta family members discriminated carriers of CMV infection plus the relevant HLA type in this cohort and an independent 352-donor cohort. The ex vivo response was dominated by HLA-C-restricted CMV-specific TCR beta clonotypes, and the single most frequent clonotype in two of eight donors was supplied by these HLA-C-restricted clonotypes.

This sample comprised CD8+ T cells from cultured PBMCs, obtained from culture after CMV antigen stimulation. The origin of this receptor is a human donor in good health (CMV status not recorded). Some clones in this sample may be carry-over from other donors' samples. The chain couples TRBV11-2 to TRBJ1-6; TRBD1 agrees with 7 junctional bases. The nucleotides are TGTGCCAGCAGCTTCAACGACAGGGTGGTTTCACCCCTCCACTTT. This gives the protein CASSFNDRVVSPLHF. The entire variable domain, with the stretches around the CDR3 drawn from the reference TRBV11-2 and TRBJ1-6 proteins, is EAGVAQSPRYKIIEKRQSVAFWCNPISGHATLYWYQQILGQGPKLLIQFQNNGVVDDSQLPKDRFSAERLKGVDSTLKIQPAKLEDSAVYLCASSFNDRVVSPLHFGNGTRLTVT.